The T cell receptor (beta chain) described here comes from a study of PD-L1 blockade in urothelial cancer. On the study more broadly: The year 2014 saw patients start atezolizumab, 1,200 mg intravenously every 3 weeks. Whole-study findings and limits: Better survival was forecast by a pretreatment blood TCR clonality below the median.

This CDR3 has 13 residues. Germline V gives CDR1 GTSNPN, CDR2 SVGIG (reference sequence). Trimming cost V 5 bases and J 0 bases; bases outside gene matches: 3. Clones were read by immunoSEQ multiplex PCR, and TCRdb kept only the in-frame ones, dropping some. The data contain about 24,000 clones, around nine tenths of them seen just once; the ten biggest clones take up 2.5% to 3.5%. Concerning this clone: Its antigen is not identified.

The J gene is TRBJ2-7, the V gene TRBV30; TRBD1 matches 8 bases. This receptor was taken from a man aged 50-60 years with urothelial cancer. This specimen was PBMCs, taken around atezolizumab (anti-PD-L1) treatment. The CDR3 bases are TGTGCCTGGTGCAGGGGGCTCTCCTACGAGCAGTACTTC. It is translated as CAWCRGLSYEQYF.